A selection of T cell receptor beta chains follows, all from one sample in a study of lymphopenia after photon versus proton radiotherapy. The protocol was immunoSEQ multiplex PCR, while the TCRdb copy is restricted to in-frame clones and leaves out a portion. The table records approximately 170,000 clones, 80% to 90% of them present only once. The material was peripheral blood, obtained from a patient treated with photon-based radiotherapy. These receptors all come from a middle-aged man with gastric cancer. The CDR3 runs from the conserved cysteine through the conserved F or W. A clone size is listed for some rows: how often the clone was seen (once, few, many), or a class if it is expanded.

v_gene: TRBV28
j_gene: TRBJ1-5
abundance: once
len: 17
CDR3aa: CASSLWTGDSSNQPQHF

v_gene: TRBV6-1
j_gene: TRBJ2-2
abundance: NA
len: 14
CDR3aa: CASRPTGNTGELFF

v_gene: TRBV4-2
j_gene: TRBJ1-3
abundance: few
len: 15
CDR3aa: CASSQDHAGRADRYF

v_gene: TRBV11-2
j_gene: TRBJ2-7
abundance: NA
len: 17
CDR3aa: CASSFYGTLDRAYEQYF

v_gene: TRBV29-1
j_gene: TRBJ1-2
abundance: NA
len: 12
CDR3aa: CSVERGVGGYTF

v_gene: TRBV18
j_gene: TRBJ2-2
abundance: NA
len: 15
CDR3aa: CASCLRVVGTGELFF

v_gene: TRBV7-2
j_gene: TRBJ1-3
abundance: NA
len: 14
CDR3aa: CASSSRAAGNTIYF

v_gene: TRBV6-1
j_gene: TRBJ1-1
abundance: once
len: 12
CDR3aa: CASSEVASEAFF

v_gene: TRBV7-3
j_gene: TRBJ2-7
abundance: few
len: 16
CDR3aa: CASIHTRGRRAHEQYF

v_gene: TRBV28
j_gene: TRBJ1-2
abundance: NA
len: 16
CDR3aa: CASSLSRGRVVYGYTF

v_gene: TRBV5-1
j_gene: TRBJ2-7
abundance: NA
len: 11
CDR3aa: CASSNVGEQYF

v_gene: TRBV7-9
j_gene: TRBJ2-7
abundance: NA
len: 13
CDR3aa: CASSSGGRYEQYF

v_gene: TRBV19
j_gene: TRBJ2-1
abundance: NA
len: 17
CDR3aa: CASSLLHGGSSYNEQFF

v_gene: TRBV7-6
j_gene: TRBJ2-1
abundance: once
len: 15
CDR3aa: CASSPWTSPLNEQFF

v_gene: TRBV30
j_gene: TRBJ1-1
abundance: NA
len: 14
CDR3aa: CAWGSGGGNTEAFF

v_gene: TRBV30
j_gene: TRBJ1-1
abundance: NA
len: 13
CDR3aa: CAWSGGGGLEAFF

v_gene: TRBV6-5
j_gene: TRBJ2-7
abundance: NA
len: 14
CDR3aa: CASSSDGQTREQYF

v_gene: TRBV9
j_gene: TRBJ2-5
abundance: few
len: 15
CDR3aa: CASSVYLDRKETQYF

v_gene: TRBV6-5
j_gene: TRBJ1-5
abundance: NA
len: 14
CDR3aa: CASTSRMGNQPQHF

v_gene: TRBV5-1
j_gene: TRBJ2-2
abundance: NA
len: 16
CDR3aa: CASRLDSSTNTGELFF

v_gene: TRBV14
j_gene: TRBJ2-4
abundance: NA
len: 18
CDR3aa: CASSNLGQGSSAKNIQYF

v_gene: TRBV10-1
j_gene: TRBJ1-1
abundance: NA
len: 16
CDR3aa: CASSEARTGGYTEAFF

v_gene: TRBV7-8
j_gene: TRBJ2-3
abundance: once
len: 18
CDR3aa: CASSPGLAGLFYTDTQYF

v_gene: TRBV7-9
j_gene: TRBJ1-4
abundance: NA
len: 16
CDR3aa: CASSFVLDRTERKLFF

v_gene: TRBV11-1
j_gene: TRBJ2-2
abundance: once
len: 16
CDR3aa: CASSAPSGSPTGELFF

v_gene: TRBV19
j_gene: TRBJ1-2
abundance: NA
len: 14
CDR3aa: CASSIPGQNYGYTF

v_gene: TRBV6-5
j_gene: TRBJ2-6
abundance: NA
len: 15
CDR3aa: CASSYSNSGANVLTF

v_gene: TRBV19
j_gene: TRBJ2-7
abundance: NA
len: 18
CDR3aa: CASSMRRLAGGPSYEQYF

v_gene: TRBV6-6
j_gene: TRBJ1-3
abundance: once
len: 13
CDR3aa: CASSGDRGNTIYF

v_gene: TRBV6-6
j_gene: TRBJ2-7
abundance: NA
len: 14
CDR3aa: CASSYADSLSEQYF

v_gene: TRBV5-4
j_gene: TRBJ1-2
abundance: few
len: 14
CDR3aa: CASSLEGLNYGYTF

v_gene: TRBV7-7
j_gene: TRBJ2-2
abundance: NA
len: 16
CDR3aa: CASSPGAGRDTGELFF

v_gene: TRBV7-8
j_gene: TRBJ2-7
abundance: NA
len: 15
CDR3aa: CASSLLGQAWNEQYF

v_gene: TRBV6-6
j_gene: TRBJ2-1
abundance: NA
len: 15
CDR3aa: CASSGPGISYNEQFF

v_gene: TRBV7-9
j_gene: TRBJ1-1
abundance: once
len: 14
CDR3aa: CASSLLDRHTEAFF

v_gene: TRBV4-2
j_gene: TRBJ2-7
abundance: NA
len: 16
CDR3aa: CASSPSAAGGSYEQYF

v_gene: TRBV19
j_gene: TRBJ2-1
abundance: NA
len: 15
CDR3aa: CATKTGLSSYNEQFF

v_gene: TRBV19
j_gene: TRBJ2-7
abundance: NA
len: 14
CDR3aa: CASSRGRGSYEQYF

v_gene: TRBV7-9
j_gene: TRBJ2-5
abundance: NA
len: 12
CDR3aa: CASRGGQETQYF

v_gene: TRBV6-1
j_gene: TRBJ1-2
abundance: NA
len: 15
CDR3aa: CASSPTGGPNYGYTF

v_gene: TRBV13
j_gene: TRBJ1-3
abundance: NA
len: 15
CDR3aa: CASSDRDSSRNTIYF

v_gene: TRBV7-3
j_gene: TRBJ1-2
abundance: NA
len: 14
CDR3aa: CASSEDRDSVGYTF

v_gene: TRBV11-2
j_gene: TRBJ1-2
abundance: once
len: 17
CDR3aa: CASALTGRTVSNYGYTF

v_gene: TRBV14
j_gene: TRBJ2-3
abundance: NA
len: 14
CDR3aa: CASSQRRQGGTQYF

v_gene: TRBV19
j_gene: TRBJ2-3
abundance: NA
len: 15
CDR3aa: CASSIWAGGPDTQYF

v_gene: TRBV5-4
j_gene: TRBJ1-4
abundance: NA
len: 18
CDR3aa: CASSLNGRGRGTNEKLFF

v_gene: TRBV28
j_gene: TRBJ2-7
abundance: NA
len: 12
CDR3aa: CASSFTGDEQYF

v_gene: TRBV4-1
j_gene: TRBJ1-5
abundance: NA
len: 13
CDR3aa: CASSQSHGQPQHF

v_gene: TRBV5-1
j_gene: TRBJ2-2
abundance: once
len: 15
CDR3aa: CASSSGTANTGELFF

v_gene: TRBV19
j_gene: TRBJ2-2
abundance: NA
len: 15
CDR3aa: CASSKGRGGTGELFF

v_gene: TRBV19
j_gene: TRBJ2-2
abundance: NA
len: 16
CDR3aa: CASSYQGARGTGELFF

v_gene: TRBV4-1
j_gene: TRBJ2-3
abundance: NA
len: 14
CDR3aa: CASSQGGTRDTQYF